This T cell receptor beta chain was observed in a study of cytomegalovirus exposure and HLA in healthy donors. Regarding the study as a whole: In the roughly 120 validation repertoires, a later analysis found that first-cohort TCR clusters tended to co-occur. A list of about 160 TCR beta chains associated with cytomegalovirus was given. Many donors shared some public TCRs, even though most TCR sequences were rare.

This clone was observed a handful of times. As yet, its antigen is unknown. Libraries were prepared by immunoSEQ multiplex PCR; TCRdb keeps only in-frame clonotypes and omits some of them. The sample carries roughly 240,000 clones, 87% recorded once. Germline values: CDR1 MDHEN, CDR2 SYDVKM. Trimming took 7 bases from V and 1 from J, leaving 10 bases between them. CDR3 length: 13 residues. This chain joins TRBV28 and TRBJ1-1; D is uncertain. The sequence derives from a man younger than 35 in good health and CMV-seronegative. Material: PBMCs. The CDR3 spells CASKSFRNTEAFF. In DNA form, the CDR3 reads TGTGCCAGCAAGAGTTTCCGGAACACTGAAGCTTTCTTT.